This T cell receptor (beta chain) derives from a study of blood T cells in healthy people across ages. This CDR3 region has 13 residues. Germline CDR1 reads LNHDA; CDR2 reads SQIVND (reference sequence). The authors drew approximately 10 milliliters of peripheral blood from each donor. On this clonotype: Its antigen is unidentified.

Study results and caveats: Per million T cells, TCR beta diversity dropped roughly linearly as age increased. Strongly correlated with naive T cell percentage was TCR beta diversity.

The authors ran a second PCR of 7 to 11 cycles using a sample-barcoded 5' primer and a J-beta primer mix. MiXCR, applied by TCRdb to the 5' RACE reads, yields one record per CDR3 protein. The data show roughly 1.9 million distinct CDR3 sequences, approximately 39% seen once. The sequence was obtained from a human donor in good health. V is TRBV19 and J is TRBJ2-4; D tentatively fits TRBD1 or TRBD2 (5 bases each). The better agreement between TRBJ2-5 and the DNA end casts doubt on the J call. Sample: blood. CDR3 sequence (DNA): TGTGCCAGTAGTATCGGGGCGTTGGAGACCCAGTACTTC. This encodes CASSIGALETQYF.